The 23 T cell receptor beta chains below were found in one sample sequenced in a study of blood T cells in healthy people across ages. A J-beta primer mix and a sample-barcoded 5' primer were used in a second PCR of about 6 to 12 cycles. Each CDR3 protein gets one entry after TCRdb re-called the 5' RACE reads with MiXCR. The data show roughly 1.5 million distinct CDR3 sequences, with 42% seen just once and roughly 3.7% held by the top ten. The sample taken for sequencing was blood. All receptors derive from a young woman in good health.

The table lists this clonotype with a few counts. The chain recombines TRBV24-1 with TRBJ2-5, with 11 bases fitting TRBD2. After removal of 9 bases from V and 11 bases from J, the junction contained 16 bases not matched to a gene. The germline gives CDR1 KGHDR, CDR2 SFDVKD. The CDR3 sequence is 15 residues long. The CDR3 protein is CATSQGLAVMGEQYF. DNA for the CDR3: TGTGCCACCTCGCAGGGACTAGCGGTTATGGGGGAGCAGTACTTC.

The chain uses TRBV7-8 and TRBJ2-5; D is unclear. Between the trimmed V and J ends, which lost 1 base and 11 bases, there was a span of 8 bases. The germline V gene has CDR1 SGHVS and CDR2 FQNEAQ. This CDR3 has 11 amino acids. CDR3 amino acids: CASSLGEEQYF. The CDR3 DNA reads TGTGCCAGCAGCTTAGGGGAAGAGCAGTACTTC.

This clonotype was detected only a few times. This sequence joins TRBV18 and TRBJ2-5, with D unresolved. The J call may be in error: the DNA end matches TRBJ2-1 better. This CDR3 spans 11 amino acids. The V gene's germline CDR1 is KGHSH and CDR2 LQKENI. CDR3 DNA sequence: TGTGCCAGCTCACCACGAGAGACCCAGTTCTTC. Protein product: CASSPRETQFF.

Notes on this clonotype: The limits of the CDR3 on the DNA are not certain, so only TCRdb's listed CDR3 is given. The gene calls are TRBV9 and TRBJ1-2; TRBD1, the table's D call, was not compared with the DNA. 16 amino acids form the CDR3, both terminal residues included. The germline CDR1 and CDR2 sequences are SGDLS and YYNGEE. The CDR3 loop is CASSVGQGAFDYGCTF.

This chain links TRBV3-1 with TRBJ2-1, with D possibly being TRBD1 or TRBD2 (5 bases each). The germline V gene encodes CDR1 LGHDT and CDR2 YNNKEL (reference sequence). V lost 3 bases to trimming and J lost 10 bases, with 13 bases between them. This CDR3 region has 13 residues. In DNA, the CDR3 is TGTGCCAGCAGCCACGGGACCCTCGGGGAGCAGTTCTTC. Protein sequence: CASSHGTLGEQFF.

The chain has TRBV7-8 and TRBJ1-1; D is uncertain. From germline, CDR1 is SGHVS and CDR2 FQNEAQ. Trimming left V 5 bases short and J 4 bases short, with 20 bases between. The CDR3 totals 16 residues. CDR3 sequence reads: CASSEQPRISATEAFF. CDR3 DNA: TGTGCCAGCAGCGAACAACCAAGGATCAGTGCCACTGAAGCTTTCTTT. The full variable domain, rest sourced from reference TRBV7-8 and TRBJ1-1, is GAGVSQSPRYKVAKRGQDVALRCDPISGHVSLFWYQQALGQGPEFLTYFQNEAQLDKSGLPSDRFFAERPEGSVSTLKIQRTQQEDSAVYLCASSEQPRISATEAFFGQGTRLTVV.

The V gene is TRBV5-1, the J gene TRBJ2-3, with D unresolved. V was shortened by 3 bases and J by 0 bases, with 11 bases between the two germline ends. The length of the CDR3 is 15 residues. Germline V lookup: CDR1 SGHRS, CDR2 YFSETQ. The CDR3 nucleotides are TGCGCCAGCAGCTACGCTCCAACTAGCACAGATACGCAGTATTTT. Its translation: CASSYAPTSTDTQYF.

This chain uses TRBV29-1 with TRBJ2-5; D is unresolved. The V gene lost 7 bases and the J gene lost 5 bases, with 11 bases spanning the gap. CDR1 is SQVTM and CDR2 is ANQGSEA in the germline V gene. This CDR3 has 11 residues. The CDR3 nucleotides are TGCAGCGGCGAGTATAGGGAGACCCAGTACTTC. It specifies CSGEYRETQYF.

The rearrangement links TRBV4-1 to TRBJ2-1, with 11 bases matching TRBD2. With V trimmed by 1 base and J by 6 bases, 8 bases remained unmatched. The germline V gene encodes CDR1 MGHRA and CDR2 YSYEKL. This CDR3 region has 17 residues. The CDR3 bases are TGCGCCAGCAGCCAAGGACTTCTAGCGGGGGGCCTCAATGAGCAGTTCTTC. The encoded protein is CASSQGLLAGGLNEQFF.

The chain carries TRBV6-2 or TRBV6-3 and TRBJ1-5, with D possibly TRBD1 on 6 matching bases. The CDR3 sequence is 14 residues long. CDR1 is MNHEY, CDR2 SVGEGT, per germline. V was shortened by 8 bases and J by 6 bases, with 17 bases between the two germline ends. The CDR3 DNA is TGTGCCAGCCGCTCAACAGGGAATGGTCAGCCCCAGCATTTT. Protein sequence: CASRSTGNGQPQHF.

The J gene is TRBJ2-3, the V gene TRBV27; D is undetermined. Germline V CDR1 and CDR2: MNHEY, SMNVEV (reference sequence). The CDR3 has 14 amino acids. The V and J ends lost 5 bases and 0 bases respectively, with 9 bases between them. The CDR3 spells CASSVWRSTDTQYF. The CDR3 DNA follows: TGTGCCAGCAGTGTTTGGCGTAGCACAGATACGCAGTATTTT.

This clonotype was recorded many times. The V and J genes are TRBV12-3 or TRBV12-4 and TRBJ2-3; D is unclear. V lost 6 bases to trimming and J lost 6 bases, with 7 bases between them. CDR3 length equals 11 residues. The DNA of the CDR3 is TGTGCCAGCAGCTCTATGGATACGCAGTATTTT. As protein: CASSSMDTQYF.

V usage is TRBV5-6 and J usage is TRBJ2-1; D remains ambiguous. Per the germline V gene, CDR1 is SGHDT and CDR2 is YYEEEE. This CDR3 contains 17 residues. Trimming left V 0 bases short and J 0 bases short, with 13 bases between. The CDR3 loop is CASSLEVGRISYNEQFF. The CDR3 DNA follows: TGTGCCAGCAGCTTGGAGGTCGGAAGGATCTCCTACAATGAGCAGTTCTTC.

The V and J genes are TRBV27 and TRBJ2-2, with D perhaps TRBD2 (6 bases). The ends were cut back, 3 bases at V and 4 bases at J, with 9 bases in the middle. The CDR3 is made up of 14 amino acids. Germline CDR1 reads MNHEY; CDR2 reads SMNVEV (reference sequence). The CDR3: CASSFRELTGELFF. The CDR3 DNA reads TGTGCCAGCAGTTTCCGGGAGCTCACCGGGGAGCTGTTTTTT.

There are a few counts of this clonotype. This chain links TRBV24-1 with TRBJ2-1, with D perhaps matching TRBD1 (5 bases). V lost 3 bases, J lost 7 bases, and 15 bases lay in between. Germline V CDR1 and CDR2: KGHDR, SFDVKD. The CDR3 extends over 15 amino acids. This chain's CDR3 is CATSDPTVSWNEQFF. Written as DNA, the CDR3 is TGTGCCACCAGTGATCCGACAGTGTCTTGGAATGAGCAGTTCTTC.

The chain recombines TRBV5-6 with TRBJ1-1; D gene ambiguous. Germline CDR1 SGHDT, CDR2 YYEEEE. The CDR3 runs 16 residues. V was cut by 3 bases and J by 1 base, with 16 bases left in between. The CDR3 protein is CASSSWTLTTNTEAFF. The CDR3 DNA reads TGTGCCAGCAGCTCTTGGACCCTGACGACGAACACTGAAGCTTTCTTT.

This clonotype was observed a few times. This chain connects TRBV15 to TRBJ2-3; possibly TRBD2 for D (6 bases). Per germline, CDR1 LNHNV and CDR2 YYDKDF (reference sequence). This CDR3 region has 16 residues. V shed 0 bases and J shed 0 bases, with 10 bases lying between them. The CDR3 region is CATSRDLATSTDTQYF. The CDR3 bases are TGTGCCACCAGCAGAGACCTAGCGACCAGCACAGATACGCAGTATTTT.

The chain is built from TRBV30 and TRBJ2-3; weak D call: TRBD1 (6 bases). Trimming removed 2 bases at V and 1 base at J, with 7 bases between. CDR1 GTSNPN and CDR2 SVGIG come from the germline V gene (reference sequence). This CDR3 comprises 13 residues. The chain's CDR3 is CAWSSGGTDTQYF. The CDR3 nucleotides read TGTGCCTGGAGTTCAGGGGGCACAGATACGCAGTATTTT.

This sequence joins TRBV20-1 and TRBJ2-3, with TRBD2 identical over 8 bases. This CDR3 has 13 residues. V dropped 7 bases and J dropped 5; count of bases not matched to a gene: 8. Germline CDR1 reads DFQATT; CDR2 reads SNEGSKA (reference sequence). CDR3 loop: CSVREGQIDTQYF. The CDR3 coding sequence is TGCAGTGTACGGGAGGGGCAGATAGATACGCAGTATTTT.

The rearrangement uses TRBV7-2 and TRBJ1-1; D gene ambiguous. This CDR3 contains 13 residues. Germline values: CDR1 SGHTA, CDR2 FQGNSA. Between the trimmed V and J ends, which lost 1 base and 3 bases, there was a span of 6 bases. CDR3 DNA: TGTGCCAGCAGCTTAGAATCCTACACTGAAGCTTTCTTT. Its protein product is CASSLESYTEAFF.

The rearrangement links TRBV24-1 to TRBJ2-3; D gene ambiguous. Germline assignment: CDR1 KGHDR and CDR2 SFDVKD. This CDR3 spans 13 amino acids. Trimming stripped 4 bases from V and 2 bases from J, with 6 bases between. CDR3 sequence reads: CATSEASTDTQYF. The CDR3 region has the DNA TGTGCCACCAGTGAAGCTTCCACAGATACGCAGTATTTT.

The chain recombines TRBV20-1 with TRBJ2-3; the D is unclear. V gave up 8 bases and J gave up 2 bases, with 8 bases separating them. CDR1 DFQATT and CDR2 SNEGSKA come from the germline V gene (reference sequence). The CDR3 consists of 11 residues. CDR3 region: CSPLYTDTQYF. The DNA for the CDR3 is TGCAGTCCCCTATACACAGATACGCAGTATTTT.

This clonotype was observed a few times. This may arise from a read error, as a much more abundant clone is one base away. The chain has TRBV7-2 and TRBJ1-1; weak D call: TRBD1 (6 bases). The CDR3 sequence is 13 residues long. Trimming took 5 bases from V and 3 from J, leaving 10 bases between them. CDR1 SGHTA and CDR2 FQGNSA come from the germline V gene. The CDR3 sequence is CASSIQGYTEAFF. The CDR3, as DNA: TGTGCCAGCAGCATACAGGGTTACACTGAAGCTTTCTTT.